Listed below are T cell receptor beta chains from one sample, sequenced in a study of T-cell reconstitution after alpha-beta-depleted transplantation in children. TCRdb reanalysed the PCR reads using MiXCR and keeps one entry per CDR3 protein. The repertoire holds over 200,000 distinct CDR3 sequences, with approximately 10% as singletons. The sequencing here drew on PBMCs, taken before TCRalphabeta/CD19-depleted stem cell transplant. The receptor set was obtained from a child younger than two with acute myeloid leukemia, due to receive a stem cell transplant. The CDR3 runs from the conserved cysteine through the conserved F or W. D genes are given only for firm matches. Only part of the rows carry a size: once, few, many, or a class if the clone is expanded.

D gene: -; V gene: TRBV9; clone size: -; J gene: TRBJ1-6; CDR3 DNA: TGTGCCAGCAGCGTAGGGGCGTATAATTCACCCCTCCACTTT; CDR3 protein: CASSVGAYNSPLHF
D gene: TRBD1; V gene: TRBV5-1; clone size: many; J gene: TRBJ1-1; CDR3 DNA: TGCGCCAGCAGATCGCTCGGGACAGGGCAAACTGAAGCTTTCTTT; CDR3 protein: CASRSLGTGQTEAFF
D gene: -; V gene: TRBV11-2; clone size: -; J gene: TRBJ2-7; CDR3 DNA: TGTGCCAGCAGCCCTCGACATCACAGCTCCTACGAGCAGTACTTC; CDR3 protein: CASSPRHHSSYEQYF
D gene: -; V gene: TRBV6-6; clone size: many; J gene: TRBJ2-3; CDR3 DNA: TGTGCCAGCAGCGCCTTAGGGGATACGCAGTATTTT; CDR3 protein: CASSALGDTQYF
D gene: -; V gene: TRBV5-1; clone size: -; J gene: TRBJ2-1; CDR3 DNA: TGTGCCAGCAGCTTCAGGTTCTCTGGGCCCACGAATCGATTTTACAATGAGCAGTTCTTC; CDR3 protein: CASSFRFSGPTNRFYNEQFF
D gene: -; V gene: TRBV7-2; clone size: many; J gene: TRBJ2-3; CDR3 DNA: TGTGCCAGCAACCCGACTGGACTAGATACGCAGTATTTT; CDR3 protein: CASNPTGLDTQYF
D gene: TRBD1; V gene: TRBV6-5; clone size: many; J gene: TRBJ2-1; CDR3 DNA: TGTGCCAGCAGCACGTTTAGGGGGCGCCCATACAATGAGCAGTTCTTC; CDR3 protein: CASSTFRGRPYNEQFF
D gene: -; V gene: TRBV30; clone size: many; J gene: TRBJ1-2; CDR3 DNA: TGTGCCTGGAGTGTAAGAACGTGGGGGGCTGGTGGCTACACCTTC; CDR3 protein: CAWSVRTWGAGGYTF
D gene: -; V gene: TRBV10-3; clone size: many; J gene: TRBJ2-1; CDR3 DNA: TGTGCCTCCAGGCGGGATGGATACAATGAGCAGTTCTTC; CDR3 protein: CASRRDGYNEQFF
D gene: -; V gene: TRBV12-3/TRBV12-4; clone size: many; J gene: TRBJ1-1; CDR3 DNA: TGTGCCAGCAGAGCAGGGTCGGGAGGGGCTTTCTTT; CDR3 protein: CASRAGSGGAFF
D gene: -; V gene: TRBV5-1; clone size: many; J gene: TRBJ2-5; CDR3 DNA: TGCGCCAGCCGGGGATACCAGAGAGAAGAGACCCAGTACTTC; CDR3 protein: CASRGYQREETQYF
D gene: -; V gene: TRBV9; clone size: many; J gene: TRBJ2-2; CDR3 DNA: TGTGCCAGCAGCGTAAACACCATCACCGGGGAGCTGTTTTTT; CDR3 protein: CASSVNTITGELFF
D gene: TRBD2; V gene: TRBV10-3; clone size: many; J gene: TRBJ2-1; CDR3 DNA: TGTGCCATCAGCCCCCTACTAGCGGGAGAACCCTACAATGAGCAGTTCTTC; CDR3 protein: CAISPLLAGEPYNEQFF
D gene: TRBD1; V gene: TRBV11-2; clone size: few; J gene: TRBJ1-2; CDR3 DNA: TGTGCCAGCAGCGACGGCCCTCACAGGGGGCGCGACTATGGCTACACCTTC; CDR3 protein: CASSDGPHRGRDYGYTF
D gene: -; V gene: TRBV30; clone size: many; J gene: TRBJ1-1; CDR3 DNA: TGTGCCTCCCGATTACAGGCGAACACTGAAGCTTTCTTT; CDR3 protein: CASRLQANTEAFF
D gene: -; V gene: TRBV20-1; clone size: -; J gene: TRBJ2-7; CDR3 DNA: TGCAGTGCTAGGCCCGCCTTGACCGCCTACGACCAGTACTTC; CDR3 protein: CSARPALTAYDQYF
D gene: TRBD2; V gene: TRBV7-9; clone size: many; J gene: TRBJ2-3; CDR3 DNA: TGTGCCAGCAGCTGGACTAGCGGGAGTGCAGATACGCAGTATTTT; CDR3 protein: CASSWTSGSADTQYF
D gene: -; V gene: TRBV5-5; clone size: -; J gene: TRBJ2-7; CDR3 DNA: TGTGCCAGCAGCTTGACGAATTTTTACGAGCAGTACTTC; CDR3 protein: CASSLTNFYEQYF
D gene: -; V gene: TRBV29-1; clone size: many; J gene: TRBJ2-3; CDR3 DNA: TGCAGCGCGCGACGGGTTTCCACAGATACGCAGTATTTT; CDR3 protein: CSARRVSTDTQYF
D gene: -; V gene: TRBV19; clone size: few; J gene: TRBJ1-2; CDR3 DNA: TGTGCCAGTAATGATAACGGCCAGGGGCTGGGTGGCTACACCTTC; CDR3 protein: CASNDNGQGLGGYTF
D gene: -; V gene: TRBV25-1; clone size: many; J gene: TRBJ2-1; CDR3 DNA: TGTGCCAGCAGTGAACGCCCGGCCTGGGGCAATGAGCAGTTCTTC; CDR3 protein: CASSERPAWGNEQFF
D gene: -; V gene: TRBV5-1; clone size: many; J gene: TRBJ1-2; CDR3 DNA: TGCGCCAGCAGCTTGGGAGACAAAAATGGTGGCTACACCTTC; CDR3 protein: CASSLGDKNGGYTF
D gene: TRBD2; V gene: TRBV29-1; clone size: many; J gene: TRBJ2-5; CDR3 DNA: TGCAGCGTTGGGGGGGGAAGAGAGACCCAGTACTTC; CDR3 protein: CSVGGGRETQYF
D gene: TRBD1; V gene: TRBV5-1; clone size: many; J gene: TRBJ1-1; CDR3 DNA: TGCGCCAGCGTCGGGACAGGGACTGAAGCTTTCTTT; CDR3 protein: CASVGTGTEAFF
D gene: -; V gene: TRBV20-1; clone size: many; J gene: TRBJ2-4; CDR3 DNA: TGCAGTGCTAGATCTAAGGGACTGTTGCTAGCCAAAAACATTCAGTACTTC; CDR3 protein: CSARSKGLLLAKNIQYF
D gene: -; V gene: TRBV28; clone size: many; J gene: TRBJ2-7; CDR3 DNA: TGTGCCAGCAGCAACTACGAGCAGTACTTC; CDR3 protein: CASSNYEQYF
D gene: -; V gene: TRBV29-1; clone size: many; J gene: TRBJ2-7; CDR3 DNA: TGCAGCGTTGTGGCTTACACCTACGAGCAGTACTTC; CDR3 protein: CSVVAYTYEQYF
D gene: TRBD2; V gene: TRBV5-1; clone size: many; J gene: TRBJ2-3; CDR3 DNA: TGCGCCAGCAGCTTTGTGGGAGGGCCCTCAGATACGCAGTATTTT; CDR3 protein: CASSFVGGPSDTQYF
D gene: TRBD2; V gene: TRBV6-1; clone size: many; J gene: TRBJ2-3; CDR3 DNA: TGTGCCAGCAGTGAAGCGCTTGGCGGGGGGGTCACAGATACGCAGTATTTT; CDR3 protein: CASSEALGGGVTDTQYF
D gene: TRBD1; V gene: TRBV20-1; clone size: many; J gene: TRBJ1-6; CDR3 DNA: TGCAGTGCTAGAGCCCTGGACGGACAGGGGAGAAATTCACCCCTCCACTTT; CDR3 protein: CSARALDGQGRNSPLHF
D gene: TRBD2; V gene: TRBV20-1; clone size: many; J gene: TRBJ2-5; CDR3 DNA: TGCAGTGCTGAGGGAGGTAGCGGGACCCCTGGAGAGACCCAGTACTTC; CDR3 protein: CSAEGGSGTPGETQYF
D gene: -; V gene: TRBV7-2; clone size: many; J gene: TRBJ2-1; CDR3 DNA: TGTGCCAGCAGCTTTGGTCAGGGCAATGAGCAGTTCTTC; CDR3 protein: CASSFGQGNEQFF
D gene: -; V gene: TRBV11-2; clone size: few; J gene: TRBJ2-7; CDR3 DNA: TGTGCCAGCAGCTTCCTGCAGAGACCCTACGAGCAGTACTTC; CDR3 protein: CASSFLQRPYEQYF
D gene: -; V gene: TRBV3-1; clone size: -; J gene: TRBJ1-1; CDR3 DNA: TGTGCCAGCAGCGCGGGACCAACGAACACTGAAGCTTTCTTT; CDR3 protein: CASSAGPTNTEAFF
D gene: -; V gene: TRBV20-1; clone size: many; J gene: TRBJ2-5; CDR3 DNA: TGCAGTGCTAGTTCGGGAGCTCAAGAGACCCAGTACTTC; CDR3 protein: CSASSGAQETQYF
D gene: -; V gene: TRBV5-1; clone size: many; J gene: TRBJ2-3; CDR3 DNA: TGCGCCAGCAGCTCAGGGACTCCCACAGATACGCAGTATTTT; CDR3 protein: CASSSGTPTDTQYF
D gene: -; V gene: TRBV5-1; clone size: many; J gene: TRBJ2-5; CDR3 DNA: TGCGCCAGTAGTGGGCCGTACCAAGAGACCCAGTACTTC; CDR3 protein: CASSGPYQETQYF
D gene: TRBD2; V gene: TRBV19; clone size: -; J gene: TRBJ2-1; CDR3 DNA: TGTGCCAGTAGTATAACAGCGGGACCGGGCTACTCCTACAATGAGCAGTTCTTC; CDR3 protein: CASSITAGPGYSYNEQFF
D gene: TRBD2; V gene: TRBV28; clone size: many; J gene: TRBJ2-2; CDR3 DNA: TGTGCCAGCAGTTTCCCCTTTTGGACTAGCGACTTGAACACCGGGGAGCTGTTTTTT; CDR3 protein: CASSFPFWTSDLNTGELFF
D gene: TRBD2; V gene: TRBV18; clone size: many; J gene: TRBJ2-7; CDR3 DNA: TGTGCCAGCTCAGCCATAGCGGGAGAGCAGTACTTC; CDR3 protein: CASSAIAGEQYF
D gene: TRBD1; V gene: TRBV7-8; clone size: many; J gene: TRBJ1-1; CDR3 DNA: TGTGCCAGCAGAAACAGGGGAAGGATGAACACTGAAGCTTTCTTT; CDR3 protein: CASRNRGRMNTEAFF
D gene: -; V gene: TRBV25-1; clone size: many; J gene: TRBJ2-1; CDR3 DNA: TGTGCCAGCAGTCGAGACCTGAGCTCCTACAATGAGCAGTTCTTC; CDR3 protein: CASSRDLSSYNEQFF
D gene: -; V gene: TRBV5-6; clone size: many; J gene: TRBJ2-3; CDR3 DNA: TGTGCCAGCACCTCAAGCGGGCTCACAGATACGCAGTATTTT; CDR3 protein: CASTSSGLTDTQYF
D gene: TRBD2; V gene: TRBV12-3/TRBV12-4; clone size: many; J gene: TRBJ2-3; CDR3 DNA: TGTGCCAGCAGTCCCCAGTCTAGCGGGACGGGAGATACGCAGTATTTT; CDR3 protein: CASSPQSSGTGDTQYF
D gene: -; V gene: TRBV7-6; clone size: many; J gene: TRBJ2-3; CDR3 DNA: TGTGCCAGCAGCTTATCAGAGAGCACAGATACGCAGTATTTT; CDR3 protein: CASSLSESTDTQYF
D gene: TRBD2; V gene: TRBV5-1; clone size: -; J gene: TRBJ2-7; CDR3 DNA: TGCGCCAGCAGACCCGAAAGCGGGGATCTATTCTACGAGCAGTACTTC; CDR3 protein: CASRPESGDLFYEQYF
D gene: -; V gene: TRBV29-1; clone size: many; J gene: TRBJ1-5; CDR3 DNA: TGCAGCGTCCAGGGTAATAGCAATCAGCCCCAGCATTTT; CDR3 protein: CSVQGNSNQPQHF
D gene: -; V gene: TRBV30; clone size: -; J gene: TRBJ1-4; CDR3 DNA: TGTGCCTGGAACAGGTTCGGGGAAAAACTGTTTTTT; CDR3 protein: CAWNRFGEKLFF
D gene: TRBD1; V gene: TRBV11-1; clone size: few; J gene: TRBJ2-1; CDR3 DNA: TGTGCCACCCCGACAGGGCTTTCTTTAAGCTCCTACAATGAGCAGTTCTTC; CDR3 protein: CATPTGLSLSSYNEQFF
D gene: -; V gene: TRBV29-1; clone size: many; J gene: TRBJ2-1; CDR3 DNA: TGCAGCGTGTCCAGGAGCTCCTACAATGAGCAGTTCTTC; CDR3 protein: CSVSRSSYNEQFF
D gene: TRBD2; V gene: TRBV28; clone size: -; J gene: TRBJ2-2; CDR3 DNA: TGTGCCAGCAGCCTCGGGGGGAGGGCGATCACCGGCGAGCTGTTTTTT; CDR3 protein: CASSLGGRAITGELFF
D gene: -; V gene: TRBV28; clone size: many; J gene: TRBJ2-5; CDR3 DNA: TGTGCCAGCAGGTTTCGGGACACCCGGGCGGAGACCCAGTACTTC; CDR3 protein: CASRFRDTRAETQYF
D gene: -; V gene: TRBV5-5; clone size: many; J gene: TRBJ1-1; CDR3 DNA: TGTGCCAGCAGCTCGTCGGGGACTGAAGCTTTCTTT; CDR3 protein: CASSSSGTEAFF
D gene: -; V gene: TRBV7-9; clone size: -; J gene: TRBJ2-3; CDR3 DNA: TGTGCCAGCAGCTTAGAAGGTATGGAGGTCGGAGATACGCAGTATTTT; CDR3 protein: CASSLEGMEVGDTQYF
D gene: TRBD2; V gene: TRBV28; clone size: many; J gene: TRBJ2-1; CDR3 DNA: TGTGCCAGCAGTTCTCCTCCGGGACTAGCGCGCGACTACAATGAGCAGTTCTTC; CDR3 protein: CASSSPPGLARDYNEQFF